Presented here are 27 T cell receptor beta chains from one specimen sequenced in a study of blood T cell repertoires in COVID-19. Data came from immunoSEQ multiplex PCR; TCRdb stores just in-frame clones and leaves some out. The sample records roughly 400,000 clones, roughly 86% being singletons. Sequenced sample: PBMCs or T cells enriched from blood (not recorded which). These receptors originate from a woman aged 40 to 50 with acute COVID-19.

Regarding this clone: Within the sample, other DNA sequences also encode this same CDR3. This rearrangement joins TRBV6-1 to TRBJ1-5, with 7 bases aligning to TRBD1. The length of the CDR3 is 15 residues. The germline V gene has CDR1 MNHNS and CDR2 SASEGT. Trimming at V came to 2 bases and at J to 2 bases, leaving 3 bases not matched to a gene. The CDR3 DNA follows: TGTGCCAGCAGTGAACAGGGGGGTGGCAATCAGCCCCAGCATTTT. This codes for CASSEQGGGNQPQHF.

V usage is TRBV2 and J usage is TRBJ1-2; 7 positions match TRBD1. This CDR3 region has 16 residues. The germline V gene has CDR1 SNHLY and CDR2 FYNNEI. V shed 2 bases and J 4 bases; nucleotides not matched to a gene: 10. The CDR3 spells CASSERGTVTTYGYTF. The CDR3 coding sequence is TGTGCCAGCAGTGAAAGGGGGACAGTTACTACCTATGGCTACACCTTC.

The chain uses TRBV2 and TRBJ2-3; possibly TRBD1 for D (5 bases). The CDR3 extends over 13 amino acids. Per the germline V gene, CDR1 is SNHLY and CDR2 is FYNNEI. V lost 5 bases and J 5 bases, leaving 11 bases between the germline ends. CDR3 in amino acids: CASSLQQEDTQYF. The CDR3 DNA follows: TGTGCCAGCAGTCTCCAACAGGAAGATACGCAGTATTTT. Drawing the rest from reference TRBV2 and TRBJ2-3, the complete variable domain is EPEVTQTPSHQVTQMGQEVILRCVPISNHLYFYWYRQILGQKVEFLVSFYNNEISEKSEIFDDQFSVERPDGSNFTLKIRSTKLEDSAMYFCASSLQQEDTQYFGPGTRLTVL.

The chain is built from TRBV6-1 and TRBJ1-2, with TRBD1 matching 7 bases. J was trimmed by 5 bases and V by 2 bases; bases with no gene match: 11. This CDR3 contains 16 residues. Germline assignment: CDR1 MNHNS and CDR2 SASEGT. The CDR3 protein is CASSELEGASVYGYTF. The CDR3 DNA reads as TGTGCCAGCAGTGAACTGGAGGGGGCGTCGGTTTATGGCTACACCTTC.

Concerning this clone: Other DNA sequences of this sample code for an identical CDR3. The genes are TRBV3-1 (or the pseudogene TRBV3-2) and TRBJ1-2, with D perhaps matching TRBD1 (6 bases). The CDR3 spans 13 residues. The V gene's germline CDR1 is LGHDT and CDR2 YNNKEL (reference sequence). V was clipped by 1 base and J by 8 bases, with 11 bases between them. The CDR3 reads CASSQGTGYGYTF. CDR3 in DNA: TGTGCCAGCAGCCAAGGCACAGGGTACGGCTACACCTTC.

The chain links TRBV7-9 to TRBJ1-1, with 7 bases fitting TRBD1. CDR1 and CDR2 (germline): SEHNR, FQNEAQ (reference sequence). The CDR3 has 14 amino acids. Trimming at V came to 5 bases and at J to 3 bases, leaving 6 bases not matched to a gene. CDR3 DNA: TGTGCCAGCAGCCGTCGAAGGGGGCACACTGAAGCTTTCTTT. Encoded protein: CASSRRRGHTEAFF.

V gene TRBV4-2 combines with J gene TRBJ1-2; D unresolved. The CDR3 sequence is 13 residues long. The germline gives CDR1 LGHNA, CDR2 YNFKEQ. Trimming shortened V by 0 bases and J by 5 bases, and 7 bases separated the two germline ends. The CDR3, as DNA: TGTGCCAGCAGCCAAGATGAGCTTTATGGCTACACCTTC. Residues: CASSQDELYGYTF.

The chain links TRBV2 to TRBJ2-7, with D possibly TRBD2 on 5 matching bases. The germline V gene has CDR1 SNHLY and CDR2 FYNNEI. V dropped 0 bases and J dropped 4 bases, with 10 bases sitting between them. This CDR3 spans 14 amino acids. The CDR3 DNA follows: TGTGCCAGCAGTGAAGCGAGGGTGTGGTACGAGCAGTACTTC. Translating it yields CASSEARVWYEQYF.

The V call is TRBV5-1, the J call TRBJ1-2; 9 bases map to TRBD1. Germline assignment: CDR1 SGHRS and CDR2 YFSETQ. The junction had 13 bases not matched to a gene; V was cut back by 0 bases and J by 4 bases. The CDR3 runs to 18 residues. The CDR3 DNA follows: TGCGCCAGCAGCTTGGGAGGGGACAGGGCCTCTACCCTCTATGGCTACACCTTC. It specifies CASSLGGDRASTLYGYTF.

The rearrangement uses TRBV25-1 and TRBJ1-3, with D possibly being TRBD1 (6 bases). With 4 bases removed from V and 1 base from J, the gap between germline ends came to 11 bases. The CDR3 spans 15 residues. The germline CDR1 and CDR2 sequences are MGHDK and SYGVNS. The CDR3 DNA sequence: TGTGCCAGCAGTGGGACAGCTATTTCTGGAAACACCATATATTTT. Protein sequence: CASSGTAISGNTIYF.

The chain carries TRBV5-4 and TRBJ1-5, with 7 bases matching TRBD1. With 10 bases clipped from V and 0 bases from J, the junction kept 7 bases outside the gene matches. The CDR3 spans 14 residues. Germline V gene lookup returns CDR1 SGHNT and CDR2 YYREEE (reference sequence). The DNA for the CDR3 is TGTGCCGGAGGGACAGCGACTAGCAATCAGCCCCAGCATTTT. Translating it yields CAGGTATSNQPQHF.

The chain employs TRBV7-7 and TRBJ1-3, with D hard to call. Germline CDR1 SSHAT, CDR2 FNYEAQ (reference sequence). This CDR3 spans 18 amino acids. V was cut by 5 bases and J by 4 bases, with 24 bases left in between. Written as DNA, the CDR3 is TGTGCCAGCAGCCCTTATCCTCACAACGGGGTAGGGGGAAACACCATATATTTT. It yields the protein CASSPYPHNGVGGNTIYF.

As DNA, the CDR3 is TGCGCCAGCAGCCCTGGACAGGGAGCTTATATGAACACTGAAGCTTTCTTT. Translated, it gives CASSPGQGAYMNTEAFF. The chain recombines TRBV5-1 with TRBJ1-1, with 8 bases matching TRBD1. The CDR3 sequence is 17 residues long. Germline V gives CDR1 SGHRS, CDR2 YFSETQ. V lost 4 bases and J lost 0; bases outside the gene matches: 11. Drawing the rest from reference TRBV5-1 and TRBJ1-1, the complete variable domain is KAGVTQTPRYLIKTRGQQVTLSCSPISGHRSVSWYQQTPGQGLQFLFEYFSETQRNKGNFPGRFSGRQFSNSRSEMNVSTLELGDSALYLCASSPGQGAYMNTEAFFGQGTRLTVV.

V usage is TRBV7-2 and J usage is TRBJ1-2, with D possibly matching TRBD1 (5 bases). The ends were cut back, 3 bases at V and 0 bases at J, with 11 bases in the middle. CDR3 length: 15 residues. Per the germline V gene, CDR1 is SGHTA and CDR2 is FQGNSA. The CDR3: CASSFGQVANYGYTF. The CDR3 region has the DNA TGTGCCAGCAGCTTCGGACAAGTAGCTAACTATGGCTACACCTTC. Based on the CDR3 plus reference TRBV7-2 and TRBJ1-2, the full variable domain is GAGVSQSPSNKVTEKGKDVELRCDPISGHTALYWYRQSLGQGLEFLIYFQGNSAPDKSGLPSDRFSAERTGGSVSTLTIQRTQQEDSAVYLCASSFGQVANYGYTFGSGTRLTVV.

For this clone: Other DNA sequences from this sample encode an identical CDR3 as well. V gene TRBV18 combines with J gene TRBJ2-3, with 7 bases that match TRBD2. Trimming removed 3 bases from V and 3 bases from J; junction bases left unmatched: 0. In germline, CDR1 is KGHSH, CDR2 LQKENI. The CDR3 consists of 13 residues. Written as DNA, the CDR3 is TGTGCCAGCTCACCCGGGGGGACAGATACGCAGTATTTT. It codes for CASSPGGTDTQYF.

Comment on this clone: Within the sample, other DNA sequences also encode this same CDR3. V usage is TRBV2 and J usage is TRBJ2-5; D is perhaps TRBD1 (6 bases). Trimming pared 4 bases from V and 5 bases from J, leaving 8 bases between. The CDR3 is 12 amino acids. Germline CDR1 is SNHLY and CDR2 is FYNNEI. CDR3 region: CASSVRGETQYF. CDR3 coding DNA: TGTGCCAGCAGTGTGAGGGGGGAGACCCAGTACTTC.

The chain links TRBV15 to TRBJ1-5; the match to TRBD1 covers 8 bases. The CDR3 contains 14 residues. The junction had 3 bases not matched to a gene; V was cut back by 3 bases and J by 5 bases. Germline V gene sequence: CDR1 LNHNV, CDR2 YYDKDF (reference sequence). The CDR3 region has the DNA TGTGCCACCAGCAGGGGACAGGTAGATCAGCCCCAGCATTTT. Residues: CATSRGQVDQPQHF.

The chain recombines TRBV7-9 with TRBJ1-1; the D gene is possibly TRBD1 (6 bases). This CDR3 has 15 residues. Trimming took off 3 bases at V and 1 base at J, with 12 bases between the two ends. Looked up from germline, CDR1 is SEHNR and CDR2 is FQNEAQ (reference sequence). The CDR3 region has the DNA TGTGCCAGCAGCTTTTTGGGGGCGGCGAACACTGAAGCTTTCTTT. Protein: CASSFLGAANTEAFF.

The V gene is TRBV30, the J gene TRBJ2-1; TRBD1 is a possible D gene (7 bases). CDR1 is GTSNPN, CDR2 SVGIG, per germline (reference sequence). CDR3 size: 13 residues. The germline V and J ends were trimmed by 7 bases and 10 bases, with 20 bases remaining between them. CDR3: CASEPGGRGEQFF. CDR3 DNA sequence: TGTGCCTCCGAACCAGGGGGGCGCGGGGAGCAGTTCTTC.

This chain links TRBV15 with TRBJ2-1; 8 nucleotides align to TRBD1. The germline V gene has CDR1 LNHNV and CDR2 YYDKDF (reference sequence). J was trimmed by 8 bases and V by 6 bases; bases with no gene match: 9. The CDR3 loop spans 14 amino acids. The CDR3 DNA follows: TGTGCCACCAGAAGGACAGGGTTCGGCGATGAGCAGTTCTTC. This translates into CATRRTGFGDEQFF.

This sequence joins TRBV4-1 and TRBJ1-6; 8 bases align to TRBD1. The V and J ends lost 0 bases and 14 bases, in that order; junction bases with no gene match: 6. There are 14 residues in the CDR3. Germline assignment: CDR1 MGHRA and CDR2 YSYEKL. This CDR3 is CASSQEGQVISLHF. The CDR3, as DNA: TGCGCCAGCAGCCAAGAGGGACAGGTGATTTCCCTCCACTTT.

This clone was detected only once. This rearrangement joins TRBV7-2 to TRBJ1-4; 10 bases are a match to TRBD1. The CDR3 consists of 15 residues. The V gene's germline CDR1 is SGHTA and CDR2 FQGNSA. V was clipped by 5 bases and J by 6 bases; unmatched bases: 6. The CDR3 region is CASSIDRGLYEKLFF. CDR3 bases: TGTGCCAGCAGCATCGACAGGGGGCTTTATGAAAAACTGTTTTTT.

V gene TRBV7-2 combines with J gene TRBJ1-6; unclear D gene. V was clipped by 5 bases and J by 8 bases, with 16 bases between them. Germline values: CDR1 SGHTA, CDR2 FQGNSA. The CDR3 runs 15 residues. CDR3 DNA: TGTGCCAGCAGCCCGCTCGGCGGAGTTGATTCACCCCTCCACTTT. Its translation is CASSPLGGVDSPLHF.

The rearrangement uses TRBV29-1 and TRBJ1-2; weak D call: TRBD1 (5 bases). This CDR3 has 12 amino acids. Trimming took off 4 bases at V and 8 bases at J, with 14 bases between the two ends. CDR1 is SQVTM and CDR2 is ANQGSEA in the germline V gene. CDR3 sequence reads: CSVGRGHEGYTF. The CDR3 region has the DNA TGCAGCGTTGGGCGAGGACACGAGGGCTACACCTTC.

This clone has only one observation. The chain uses TRBV18 and TRBJ1-1; 9 nucleotides agree with TRBD1. CDR1 KGHSH and CDR2 LQKENI come from the germline V gene. This CDR3 is 16 amino acids long. V was pared by 2 bases and J by 5 bases, with 9 bases of the junction left unmatched. CDR3 coding DNA: TGTGCCAGCTCACCAGGACAGGGGTACTTTACTACTGAAGCTTTCTTT. As protein: CASSPGQGYFTTEAFF.

The genes are TRBV3-1 (or the pseudogene TRBV3-2) and TRBJ2-5, with 9 nucleotides matching TRBD1. This CDR3 has 15 residues. CDR1 LGHDT and CDR2 YNNKEL come from the germline V gene (reference sequence). Trimming cost V 3 bases and J 4 bases; bases outside gene matches: 6. In nucleotides, the CDR3 is TGTGCCAGCAGCCAGACAGGGGGTACGGGAGAGACCCAGTACTTC. This sequence encodes CASSQTGGTGETQYF.

The chain is built from TRBV2 and TRBJ1-1, with a tentative D call TRBD1 (6 bases). Trimming left V 7 bases short and J 0 bases short, with 12 bases between. Per germline, CDR1 SNHLY and CDR2 FYNNEI. CDR3 length: 14 residues. The CDR3 reads CASTLGGLNTEAFF. CDR3 nucleotide sequence: TGTGCCAGCACATTAGGGGGATTGAACACTGAAGCTTTCTTT.